This T cell receptor (beta chain) was captured by sequencing in a study of shared clonotypes between healthy human individuals. V dropped 7 bases and J dropped 6 bases, with 10 bases sitting between them. Germline CDR1 reads SQVTM; CDR2 reads ANQGSEA. The CDR3 spans 11 residues. Findings of the study overall: Memory subsets generally showed lower estimated richness than naive subsets.

Each cell subset's genomic DNA was divided evenly among several immunoSEQ plates. Repertoires were generated with immunoSEQ multiplex PCR, while TCRdb's copy carries only in-frame clones and drops some. Of 2 million to 2.5 million clones listed, over 85% are singletons. About this clone: Its target is not known.

This clonotype was sampled from a man aged 18 to 29 in good health. Some clones in this sample may be carry-over from other donors' samples. Specimen: naive CD4+ T cells from PBMCs. Subset denoted: CD45RA+ positively selected. The V call is TRBV29-1, the J call TRBJ2-1; D is unclear. CDR3 DNA: TGCAGCGCCGTTGCCGTCAATGAGCAGTTCTTC. Its protein is CSAVAVNEQFF.